This TCR beta chain was recorded in a study of T cell repertoires in cytomegalovirus infection. Study context: Recently described HLA-C-restricted plus well-studied HLA-B-restricted CMV epitopes were used. Public TCR beta signatures marked donors with CMV infection and the matching HLA.

The J segment lost 4 bases and the V segment lost 0 bases, leaving 3 bases of the junction unmatched. The CDR3 spans 15 residues. CDR1 and CDR2 (germline): SGHAT, FQNNGV. TCRdb reanalysed the reads using MiXCR and keeps one entry per CDR3 protein. This sample has nearly 700,000 distinct CDR3 sequences, with roughly a third found just once. This clonotype was counted a few times. Its antigen remains unidentified. The chain joins TRBV11-2 to TRBJ2-3; 8 bases map to TRBD2. The input for sequencing was cultured PBMCs, taken from culture after CMV antigen stimulation. The sequence derives from a human donor in good health (CMV status not recorded). Some clones in this sample may be carry-over from other donors' samples. CDR3 sequence: CASSLEAGVPDTQYF. DNA for the CDR3: TGTGCCAGCAGCTTAGAAGCGGGAGTGCCAGATACGCAGTATTTT.